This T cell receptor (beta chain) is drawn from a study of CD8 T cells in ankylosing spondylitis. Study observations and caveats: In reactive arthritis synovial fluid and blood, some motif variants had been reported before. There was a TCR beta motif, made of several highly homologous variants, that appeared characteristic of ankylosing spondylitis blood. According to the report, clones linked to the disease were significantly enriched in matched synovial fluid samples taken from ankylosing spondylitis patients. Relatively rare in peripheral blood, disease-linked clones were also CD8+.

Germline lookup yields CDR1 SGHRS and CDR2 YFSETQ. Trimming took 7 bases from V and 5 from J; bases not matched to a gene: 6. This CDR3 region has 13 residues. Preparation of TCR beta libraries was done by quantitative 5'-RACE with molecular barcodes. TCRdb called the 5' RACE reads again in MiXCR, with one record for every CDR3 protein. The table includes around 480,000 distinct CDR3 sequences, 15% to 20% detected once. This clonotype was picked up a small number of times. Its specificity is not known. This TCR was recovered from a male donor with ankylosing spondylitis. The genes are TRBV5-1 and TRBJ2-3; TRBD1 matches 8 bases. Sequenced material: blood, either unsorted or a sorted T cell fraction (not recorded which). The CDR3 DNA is TGCGCCAGCGGGCAGGGGGCGGAAGATACGCAGTATTTT. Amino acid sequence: CASGQGAEDTQYF. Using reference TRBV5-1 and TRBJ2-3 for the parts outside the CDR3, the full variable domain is KAGVTQTPRYLIKTRGQQVTLSCSPISGHRSVSWYQQTPGQGLQFLFEYFSETQRNKGNFPGRFSGRQFSNSRSEMNVSTLELGDSALYLCASGQGAEDTQYFGPGTRLTVL.